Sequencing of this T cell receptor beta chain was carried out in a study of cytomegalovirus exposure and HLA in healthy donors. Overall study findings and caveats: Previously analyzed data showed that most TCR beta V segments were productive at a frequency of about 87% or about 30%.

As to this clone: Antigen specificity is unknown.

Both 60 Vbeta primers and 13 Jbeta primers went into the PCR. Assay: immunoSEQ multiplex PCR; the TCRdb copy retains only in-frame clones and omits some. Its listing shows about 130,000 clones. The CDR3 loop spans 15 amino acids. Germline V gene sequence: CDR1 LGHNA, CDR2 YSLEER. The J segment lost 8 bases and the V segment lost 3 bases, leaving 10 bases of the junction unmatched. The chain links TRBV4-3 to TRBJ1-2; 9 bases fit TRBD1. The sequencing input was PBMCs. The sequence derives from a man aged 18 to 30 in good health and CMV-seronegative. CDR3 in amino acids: CASSHAPGQGPGYTF. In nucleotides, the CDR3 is TGCGCCAGCAGCCACGCTCCGGGACAGGGACCCGGCTACACCTTC.